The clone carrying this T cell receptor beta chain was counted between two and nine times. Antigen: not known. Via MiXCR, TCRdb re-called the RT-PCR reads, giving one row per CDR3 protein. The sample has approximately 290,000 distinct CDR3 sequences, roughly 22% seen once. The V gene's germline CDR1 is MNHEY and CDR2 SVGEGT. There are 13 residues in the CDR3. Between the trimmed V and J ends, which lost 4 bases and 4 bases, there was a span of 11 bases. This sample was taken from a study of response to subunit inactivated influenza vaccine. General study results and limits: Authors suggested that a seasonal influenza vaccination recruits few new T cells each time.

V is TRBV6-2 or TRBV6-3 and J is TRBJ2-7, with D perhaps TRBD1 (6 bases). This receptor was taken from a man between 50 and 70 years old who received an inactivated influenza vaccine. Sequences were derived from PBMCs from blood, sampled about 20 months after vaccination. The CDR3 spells CASSFTGQYEQYF. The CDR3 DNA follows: TGTGCCAGCAGTTTCACAGGGCAATACGAGCAGTACTTC.